These 10 T cell receptor beta chains came from one sample sequenced in a study of blood T cells in healthy people across ages. The second PCR ran roughly 6 to 11 cycles with a sample-barcoded 5' primer and J-beta primers. TCRdb ran MiXCR on the 5' RACE reads and lists one entry per CDR3 protein. The sample includes about 970,000 distinct CDR3 sequences, roughly 51% of them seen just once. The sequencing input was blood. Source of these receptors: a woman aged 55-69 years in good health.

The gene calls are TRBV6-2 or TRBV6-3 and TRBJ2-7; D uncertain. The CDR3 runs 13 residues. Trimming pared 6 bases from V and 1 base from J, leaving 10 bases between. Germline-derived CDR1 and CDR2 are MNHEY and SVGEGT. CDR3 residues: CASSWSLSYEQYF. The CDR3 coding sequence is TGTGCCAGCAGCTGGAGTCTTTCCTACGAGCAGTACTTC.

This clonotype has only a few counts. This chain uses TRBV11-2 with TRBJ2-7; D perhaps matches TRBD1 (5 bases). Trimming removed 5 bases from V and 10 bases from J, with 18 bases in between. Germline loops: CDR1 SGHAT, CDR2 FQNNGV. The CDR3 is 13 amino acids. The CDR3 region has the DNA TGTGCCAGCAGCAAACAGGACATCCCACCCCAGTACTTC. It translates to CASSKQDIPPQYF. Filled out from reference TRBV11-2 and TRBJ2-7, the complete variable domain reads EAGVAQSPRYKIIEKRQSVAFWCNPISGHATLYWYQQILGQGPKLLIQFQNNGVVDDSQLPKDRFSAERLKGVDSTLKIQPAKLEDSAVYLCASSKQDIPPQYFGPGTRLTVT.

The chain joins TRBV28 to TRBJ1-5, with D unresolved. The CDR3 extends over 14 amino acids. CDR1 and CDR2 from the germline V gene are MDHEN and SYDVKM. V was trimmed by 4 bases and J by 5 bases, leaving 12 bases between them. CDR3 bases: TGTGCCAGCAGTTATCCCCAGAGTTATCAGCCCCAGCATTTT. Translating gives CASSYPQSYQPQHF.

This sequence joins TRBV4-1 and TRBJ1-2, with D hard to call. The germline CDR1 and CDR2 sequences are MGHRA and YSYEKL. This CDR3 has 15 amino acids. V lost 0 bases to trimming and J lost 2 bases, with 10 bases between them. The CDR3 DNA reads as TGCGCCAGCAGCCAAGATGAGGCCAGAAACTATGGCTACACCTTC. This encodes CASSQDEARNYGYTF.

This clonotype was counted a few times. V and J are TRBV15 and TRBJ2-7; 14 nucleotides line up with TRBD2. V was clipped by 3 bases and J by 0 bases; unmatched bases: 4. Germline V gives CDR1 LNHNV, CDR2 YYDKDF (reference sequence). This CDR3 contains 17 residues. The CDR3 DNA reads as TGTGCCACCAGCAGGGGACTAGCGGGAGCTTTCTCCTACGAGCAGTACTTC. This codes for CATSRGLAGAFSYEQYF. Drawing the rest from reference TRBV15 and TRBJ2-7, the complete variable domain is DAMVIQNPRYQVTQFGKPVTLSCSQTLNHNVMYWYQQKSSQAPKLLFHYYDKDFNNEADTPDNFQSRRPNTSFCFLDIRSPGLGDTAMYLCATSRGLAGAFSYEQYFGPGTRLTVT.

This chain joins TRBV2 and TRBJ2-1; 10 bases match TRBD2. This CDR3 region has 16 residues. Germline CDR1 is SNHLY and CDR2 is FYNNEI. The trim removed 8 bases at V and 8 bases at J, leaving 15 bases unmatched. The CDR3 protein is CASWGLAAGGKYEQFF. The CDR3 region has the DNA TGTGCCAGCTGGGGGCTTGCAGCGGGAGGGAAGTATGAGCAGTTCTTC.

This clonotype occurred a few times. This chain uses TRBV27 with TRBJ2-3, with TRBD2 identical over 10 bases. This CDR3 comprises 15 residues. V lost 4 bases and J lost 6; bases outside the gene matches: 7. Looked up from germline, CDR1 is MNHEY and CDR2 is SMNVEV (reference sequence). CDR3 coding DNA: TGTGCCAGCAGTTCCGGACTAGCGGAACGCGATACGCAGTATTTT. It codes for CASSSGLAERDTQYF.

This sequence joins TRBV12-3 or TRBV12-4 and TRBJ2-1; D not certain. This CDR3 comprises 13 residues. V was clipped by 3 bases and J by 6 bases, with 9 bases between them. CDR3 DNA sequence: TGTGCCAGCAGTTTGGTGTTAATCAATGAGCAGTTCTTC. The encoded protein is CASSLVLINEQFF.

In this sample, this clonotype turned up a few times. This chain links TRBV29-1 with TRBJ1-1, with D unresolved. CDR1 is SQVTM, CDR2 ANQGSEA, per germline. This CDR3 comprises 11 residues. The V end was cut by 5 bases, the J end by 11 bases, with 15 bases between. In nucleotides, the CDR3 is TGCAGCGTTAACAGCGACCCGGGGGCTTTCTTT. This encodes CSVNSDPGAFF.

The CDR3 reads CASSQEPSVTDTQYF. The CDR3 DNA reads as TGCGCCAGCAGCCAAGAACCCAGCGTAACAGATACGCAGTATTTT. The V and J genes are TRBV4-1 and TRBJ2-3; D remains unclear. Trimming left V 0 bases short and J 3 bases short, with 10 bases between. CDR3 size: 15 residues. Per germline, CDR1 MGHRA and CDR2 YSYEKL.